The 9 T cell receptor beta chains below come from one sample, sequenced in a study of cytomegalovirus exposure and HLA in healthy donors (dated by TCRdb to 2017 to 2019). To prepare the library, the immunoSEQ multiplex PCR assay was applied. A mixture of 60 forward primers for TCR Vbeta segments and 13 reverse primers for TCR Jbeta segments was used in the multiplex PCR. TCRdb mirrors the immuneACCESS table, restricted to in-frame sequences. Some clones are absent from its copies; in checked studies, under half trace to an unresolved V gene, and the reason for the others is unknown. The sample profile shows 110,000 to 150,000 clones; 75% to 80% of them were found once. Around 3.7% of the sample comes from the top ten. Material for sequencing was PBMCs. The receptor source for this set is a male donor in good health and CMV-seronegative.

The V gene is TRBV7-9, the J gene TRBJ1-1; D is uncertain. The CDR3 length is 16 residues. Germline CDR1 reads SEHNR; CDR2 reads FQNEAQ (reference sequence). Trimming left V 5 bases short and J 1 base short, with 17 bases between. The DNA for the CDR3 is TGTGCCAGCAGCCCCGGTCCCGGTAGTACGAACACTGAAGCTTTCTTT. Its protein is CASSPGPGSTNTEAFF.

This chain links TRBV27 with TRBJ1-2; tentative D call: TRBD1 (6 bases). CDR1 and CDR2 (germline): MNHEY, SMNVEV (reference sequence). The CDR3 runs to 15 residues. Trimming removed 2 bases at V and 5 bases at J, with 15 bases between. CDR3 nucleotide sequence: TGTGCCAGCAGTTTAAGTAGGGCAGGGGTGTATGGCTACACCTTC. Translated: CASSLSRAGVYGYTF.

The V gene is TRBV10-3, the J gene TRBJ2-5; D possibly corresponds to TRBD1 (6 bases). The tail of the sequence fits TRBJ2-7 better, so the J call may be wrong. CDR1 is ENHRY, CDR2 SYGVKD, per germline. This CDR3 contains 13 residues. For the CDR3, the DNA is TGTGCCATCAGTGAAATTACAGGGTACGAGCAGTACTTC. Translating gives CAISEITGYEQYF.

The chain is built from TRBV27 and TRBJ1-3, with D perhaps matching TRBD1 (5 bases). V shed 4 bases and J shed 2 bases, with 6 bases lying between them. CDR1 and CDR2 from the germline V gene are MNHEY and SMNVEV (reference sequence). The CDR3 runs to 13 residues. CDR3 DNA sequence: TGTGCCAGCAGTTGGGGCCCTGGAAACACCATATATTTT. Its protein product is CASSWGPGNTIYF.

The V and J genes are TRBV7-9 and TRBJ2-2; 12 bases fit TRBD1. The V gene end was trimmed by 6 bases and the J gene end by 6 bases; junction bases not matched to a gene: 8. This CDR3 spans 16 amino acids. CDR1 is SEHNR, CDR2 FQNEAQ, per germline (reference sequence). For the CDR3, the DNA is TGTGCCAGCAGTGGAGGGGACAGGGGGCGCCCCGGGGAGCTGTTTTTT. Its translation: CASSGGDRGRPGELFF. Variable domain in full (rest from reference TRBV7-9 and TRBJ2-2): DTGVSQNPRHKITKRGQNVTFRCDPISEHNRLYWYRQTLGQGPEFLTYFQNEAQLEKSRLLSDRFSAERPKGSFSTLEIQRTEQGDSAMYLCASSGGDRGRPGELFFGEGSRLTVL.

This clone was observed a handful of times. One end of the junction varies from germline; a read error may be responsible. This chain joins TRBV7-9 and TRBJ2-7, with a tentative D call TRBD2 (6 bases). This CDR3 is 10 amino acids long. Germline loops: CDR1 SEHNR, CDR2 FQNEAQ (reference sequence). The CDR3 loop is CSSAGYEQYF. CDR3 in DNA: TGTTCCAGCGCGGGGTACGAGCAGTACTTC.

This clone was counted only a few times. This chain joins TRBV18 and TRBJ1-2; 10 bases fit TRBD1. Germline-derived CDR1 and CDR2 are KGHSH and LQKENI. With 6 bases clipped from V and 7 bases from J, the junction kept 8 bases outside the gene matches. The CDR3 runs to 14 residues. The DNA for the CDR3 is TGTGCCAGCTCCCCCTCGACAGGGGGCTCTGGCTACACCTTC. Translating gives CASSPSTGGSGYTF.

The CDR3, as DNA: TGCAGCGCCTCCCGGCGTGGGGGCCCTAGAATGAACACTGAAGCTTTCTTT. Translated, it gives CSASRRGGPRMNTEAFF. The V and J genes are TRBV29-1 and TRBJ1-1; possibly TRBD1 for D (6 bases). V lost 7 bases, J lost 0 bases, and 24 bases lay in between. CDR3 size: 17 residues. Germline V gene sequence: CDR1 SQVTM, CDR2 ANQGSEA.

This rearrangement joins TRBV6-5 to TRBJ2-3; 9 positions match TRBD2. The V and J ends lost 6 bases and 7 bases, in that order; junction bases with no gene match: 11. Germline V gene sequence: CDR1 MNHEY, CDR2 SVGAGI. This CDR3 is 15 amino acids long. CDR3 loop: CASRTIAGAGNTQYF. CDR3 bases: TGTGCCAGCAGAACAATAGCGGGGGCCGGAAATACGCAGTATTTT.